These T cell receptor beta chains were read from a single sample in a study of blood T cell repertoires in COVID-19. This table comes from immunoSEQ multiplex PCR, and its TCRdb copy is limited to in-frame clones, with some not included. The sample records 35,000 to 50,000 clones, more than 75% being singletons. The sequencing sample was made of peripheral blood. The receptors originated from a man aged 65 to 79 with active or convalescent COVID-19. The CDR3 runs from the conserved cysteine through the conserved F or W. The D gene is left open where the match is weak. Where a row states a size, it is once, few, many or the class of an expanded clone; other rows omit it.

CDR3aa	CDR3nt	v_gene	j_gene	abundance	len	d_gene
CASSAPTNEKLFF	TGTGCCAGCTCCGCGCCAACTAATGAAAAACTGTTTTTT	TRBV6-5	TRBJ1-4	few	13	-
CAWRHSSGGNQPQHF	TGTGCCTGGAGGCACAGCTCGGGGGGCAATCAGCCCCAGCATTTT	TRBV30	TRBJ1-5	once	15	-
CSGWVAGGYGYTF	TGCAGCGGCTGGGTCGCCGGGGGCTATGGCTACACCTTC	TRBV29-1	TRBJ1-2	-	13	-
CASSLADTNGYTF	TGTGCCAGCAGCTTAGCGGATACTAATGGCTACACCTTC	TRBV7-9	TRBJ1-2	-	13	-
CASSHGGGADEQFF	TGCGCCAGCAGCCATGGCGGGGGGGCCGATGAGCAGTTCTTC	TRBV4-1	TRBJ2-1	few	14	TRBD2
CSASFGENIQYF	TGCAGTGCTAGTTTCGGGGAAAACATTCAGTACTTC	TRBV20-1	TRBJ2-4	few	12	-
CASSRDRRTEAFF	TGTGCCAGCTCAAGGGACAGGAGGACTGAAGCTTTCTTT	TRBV18	TRBJ1-1	-	13	TRBD1
CALDRGGNQPQHF	TGTGCCTTGGACAGGGGGGGAAATCAGCCCCAGCATTTT	TRBV30	TRBJ1-5	once	13	TRBD1
CASSLEGTTDSPLHF	TGTGCCAGCAGCTTAGAAGGGACTACGGATTCACCCCTCCACTTT	TRBV11-3	TRBJ1-6	-	15	-
CASSAHNQPQHF	TGTGCCAGTAGTGCGCACAATCAGCCCCAGCATTTT	TRBV19	TRBJ1-5	-	12	-
CASREGLPGELFF	TGTGCCAGCCGAGAGGGCCTACCCGGGGAGCTGTTTTTT	TRBV2	TRBJ2-2	-	13	-
CASSLASGAYEQYF	TGTGCCAGCAGCTTAGCTAGCGGGGCCTACGAGCAGTACTTC	TRBV7-2	TRBJ2-7	once	14	TRBD2
CASIPGVSFGETQYF	TGTGCCAGCATCCCAGGGGTTAGTTTCGGAGAGACCCAGTACTTC	TRBV28	TRBJ2-5	-	15	-
CASSSSPPGGAYNEQFF	TGTGCCAGCAGTTCCTCCCCCCCAGGGGGCGCCTACAATGAGCAGTTCTTC	TRBV28	TRBJ2-1	once	17	TRBD1
CASPKGRGGYYNEQFF	TGTGCCAGCCCAAAAGGTCGGGGAGGATACTACAATGAGCAGTTCTTC	TRBV7-9	TRBJ2-1	-	16	-
CASSYGWAGQPQHF	TGTGCCAGCAGTTACGGTTGGGCCGGTCAGCCCCAGCATTTT	TRBV6-2/TRBV6-3	TRBJ1-5	-	14	-
CASSGSGAGSQYEQYF	TGTGCCAGCAGTGGAAGTGGAGCGGGGTCCCAATACGAGCAGTACTTC	TRBV2	TRBJ2-7	-	16	TRBD2
CARSFAVSSYNEQFF	TGTGCCAGAAGCTTCGCGGTTAGCTCCTACAATGAGCAGTTCTTC	TRBV5-3	TRBJ2-1	-	15	-
CASSHFSPGQGISLGNYGYTF	TGTGCCAGCAGCCATTTTTCTCCGGGACAGGGAATAAGTCTGGGTAACTATGGCTACACCTTC	TRBV2	TRBJ1-2	-	21	TRBD1
CASSQSLGGGYNEQFF	TGTGCCAGCAGCCAATCGTTAGGCGGGGGATACAATGAGCAGTTCTTC	TRBV3-1/TRBV3-2	TRBJ2-1	few	16	TRBD2
CASSHNRESDEKLFF	TGCGCCAGCAGCCACAACAGGGAAAGCGATGAAAAACTGTTTTTT	TRBV4-1	TRBJ1-4	few	15	-
CSVEGTSGENTDTQYF	TGCAGCGTTGAGGGGACTAGCGGGGAGAACACAGATACGCAGTATTTT	TRBV29-1	TRBJ2-3	few	16	TRBD2